These T cell receptor beta chains were read from a single sample in a study of beta chain features in type 1 diabetes. Only in-frame clones appear in the TCRdb table, and some are missing; sequencing was by immunoSEQ multiplex PCR. The sample contains some 140,000 clones, 7% to 10% of which appear only once. Sequencing was carried out using central memory CD4+ T cells from blood. The receptors come from a man younger than 45 with type 1 diabetes. Both conserved end residues are part of each CDR3. Fields, in order: CDR3 DNA, CDR3 protein, J gene, clone size, V gene, D gene. A D gene is named only where the DNA matches it firmly. For some rows the clone size is stated as once, few or many, or as a class when expanded; others skip it.

CDR3nt: TGTGCCAGCAGCACTCGAGCGGGGGGATCAGATACGCAGTATTTT
CDR3aa: CASSTRAGGSDTQYF
j_gene: TRBJ2-3
abundance: few
v_gene: TRBV7-2
d_gene: TRBD2

CDR3nt: TGTGCCAGCAGCTTAGCCTGGCAGACCCAGTACTTC
CDR3aa: CASSLAWQTQYF
j_gene: TRBJ2-5
abundance: .
v_gene: TRBV7-2
d_gene: .

CDR3nt: TGTGCCAGCAGGCGAAATCAGCCCCAGCATTTT
CDR3aa: CASRRNQPQHF
j_gene: TRBJ1-5
abundance: few
v_gene: TRBV2
d_gene: .

CDR3nt: TGTGCCACCAGCAGAGGATCGGACTATGCTACTGAGCAGTACTTC
CDR3aa: CATSRGSDYATEQYF
j_gene: TRBJ2-7
abundance: .
v_gene: TRBV15
d_gene: .

CDR3nt: TGTGCCAGCAGCTCTCCGGGACAGGAGAAGGCTTTCTTT
CDR3aa: CASSSPGQEKAFF
j_gene: TRBJ1-1
abundance: few
v_gene: TRBV7-9
d_gene: TRBD1

CDR3nt: TGTGCCAGCAGCCCGGACAGGGGCGACGAGCAGTACTTC
CDR3aa: CASSPDRGDEQYF
j_gene: TRBJ2-7
abundance: few
v_gene: TRBV5-4
d_gene: TRBD1

CDR3nt: TGCGCCAGCAGCCAGGACAGCAACTCCTACAATGAGCAGTTCTTC
CDR3aa: CASSQDSNSYNEQFF
j_gene: TRBJ2-1
abundance: .
v_gene: TRBV4-1
d_gene: .

CDR3nt: TGTGCCAGCAGCTTAAATCCCAGGAACACTGAAGCTTTCTTT
CDR3aa: CASSLNPRNTEAFF
j_gene: TRBJ1-1
abundance: few
v_gene: TRBV7-3
d_gene: .

CDR3nt: TGTGCCAGCAGTTACGGGAGGGGCTTATCCGACAATGAGCAGTTCTTC
CDR3aa: CASSYGRGLSDNEQFF
j_gene: TRBJ2-1
abundance: few
v_gene: TRBV6-6
d_gene: TRBD2

CDR3nt: TGTGCCAGCAGGCCAGGGACAGGGCGGTCAGATACGCAGTATTTT
CDR3aa: CASRPGTGRSDTQYF
j_gene: TRBJ2-3
abundance: few
v_gene: TRBV2
d_gene: TRBD1

CDR3nt: TGTGCCAGCAGTGACAGGGACAGACGAAACACCATATATTTT
CDR3aa: CASSDRDRRNTIYF
j_gene: TRBJ1-3
abundance: few
v_gene: TRBV2
d_gene: TRBD1

CDR3nt: TGTGCCAGCACCGCGGACAGGGTGGGAGCCAAAAACATTCAGTACTTC
CDR3aa: CASTADRVGAKNIQYF
j_gene: TRBJ2-4
abundance: .
v_gene: TRBV6-6
d_gene: TRBD1

CDR3nt: TGCGCCAGCAGCTTGGGACAGTCTAACTATGGCTACACCTTC
CDR3aa: CASSLGQSNYGYTF
j_gene: TRBJ1-2
abundance: few
v_gene: TRBV5-1
d_gene: .

CDR3nt: TGTGCCAGTAGTATAGGGTCGACTACGACCAACGTCCTGACTTTC
CDR3aa: CASSIGSTTTNVLTF
j_gene: TRBJ2-6
abundance: .
v_gene: TRBV19
d_gene: .

CDR3nt: TGCGCCAGCAGCTTCTCGGGAACTGAGCAGTTCTTC
CDR3aa: CASSFSGTEQFF
j_gene: TRBJ2-1
abundance: .
v_gene: TRBV5-1
d_gene: .

CDR3nt: TGTGCCTGGAGTGAACTCGCAGGGGGTCAGCCCCAGCATTTT
CDR3aa: CAWSELAGGQPQHF
j_gene: TRBJ1-5
abundance: few
v_gene: TRBV30
d_gene: TRBD1

CDR3nt: TGTGCCAGCAGTTTCCCGGGGGGATACACTGAAGCTTTCTTT
CDR3aa: CASSFPGGYTEAFF
j_gene: TRBJ1-1
abundance: few
v_gene: TRBV27
d_gene: .

CDR3nt: TGCAGCGCTATGGGACAGCCGAACACTGAAGCTTTCTTT
CDR3aa: CSAMGQPNTEAFF
j_gene: TRBJ1-1
abundance: few
v_gene: TRBV29-1
d_gene: TRBD1

CDR3nt: TGTGCTAGTGGTTTGGAACAGGCCGGGGAGCTGTTTTTT
CDR3aa: CASGLEQAGELFF
j_gene: TRBJ2-2
abundance: .
v_gene: TRBV12-5
d_gene: .

CDR3nt: TGTGCCAGCAGCTTCGGTGTATATGGCTACACCTTC
CDR3aa: CASSFGVYGYTF
j_gene: TRBJ1-2
abundance: .
v_gene: TRBV7-2
d_gene: .

CDR3nt: TGCGCCAGCAGCATTCCGGAGGGGAATGAGCAGTTCTTC
CDR3aa: CASSIPEGNEQFF
j_gene: TRBJ2-1
abundance: .
v_gene: TRBV5-1
d_gene: .

CDR3nt: TGTGCCAGCAGCTTAGATCGGACTAGTCGCGAGCAGTACTTC
CDR3aa: CASSLDRTSREQYF
j_gene: TRBJ2-7
abundance: .
v_gene: TRBV11-2
d_gene: TRBD2

CDR3nt: TGCAGCGTTGAAGATTGGGGGTCAGGGGCTGATTATGGCTACACCTTC
CDR3aa: CSVEDWGSGADYGYTF
j_gene: TRBJ1-2
abundance: .
v_gene: TRBV29-1
d_gene: .

CDR3nt: TGTGCCGTGGAGGGGAACTATGGCTACACCTTC
CDR3aa: CAVEGNYGYTF
j_gene: TRBJ1-2
abundance: few
v_gene: TRBV6-5
d_gene: .

CDR3nt: TGTGCCAGCAGGGGAGGGACAGGGGTCGAAGAGACCCAGTACTTC
CDR3aa: CASRGGTGVEETQYF
j_gene: TRBJ2-5
abundance: .
v_gene: TRBV2
d_gene: TRBD1

CDR3nt: TGCGCCAGCAGCTCTACAGGGGACACTGAAGCTTTCTTT
CDR3aa: CASSSTGDTEAFF
j_gene: TRBJ1-1
abundance: .
v_gene: TRBV5-1
d_gene: TRBD1

CDR3nt: TGTGCCAGCAGCTTCACCGAGGAGACTGAAGCTTTCTTT
CDR3aa: CASSFTEETEAFF
j_gene: TRBJ1-1
abundance: few
v_gene: TRBV11-2
d_gene: .

CDR3nt: TGTGCCAGTAGTCCTCTAGATTTGTGGGGGGAGCTGTTTTTT
CDR3aa: CASSPLDLWGELFF
j_gene: TRBJ2-2
abundance: .
v_gene: TRBV19
d_gene: .

CDR3nt: TGTGCCAGCAGCCAGTGGACAGAGGCTTTCTTT
CDR3aa: CASSQWTEAFF
j_gene: TRBJ1-1
abundance: few
v_gene: TRBV7-9
d_gene: .

CDR3nt: TGTGCCAGCAGCCCCCAGGGATACGAGCAGTACTTC
CDR3aa: CASSPQGYEQYF
j_gene: TRBJ2-7
abundance: few
v_gene: TRBV14
d_gene: .

CDR3nt: TGCGCCAGCAGCTTGATGGGGCAGAAAAACATTCAGTACTTC
CDR3aa: CASSLMGQKNIQYF
j_gene: TRBJ2-4
abundance: .
v_gene: TRBV5-1
d_gene: .

CDR3nt: TGTGCCACCAGCAGCAGACAGCTCTATGGCTACACCTTC
CDR3aa: CATSSRQLYGYTF
j_gene: TRBJ1-2
abundance: .
v_gene: TRBV15
d_gene: .

CDR3nt: TGTGCCAGCAGCCAATCCTGGGCAGGGGGCCAGGAGACCCAGTACTTC
CDR3aa: CASSQSWAGGQETQYF
j_gene: TRBJ2-5
abundance: few
v_gene: TRBV4-2
d_gene: TRBD1

CDR3nt: TGTGCCTGGAGCTATTACAATGAGCAGTTCTTC
CDR3aa: CAWSYYNEQFF
j_gene: TRBJ2-1
abundance: .
v_gene: TRBV30
d_gene: .

CDR3nt: TGTGCTAGCAGCCAGGGGACAGTAAAAGAGACCCAGTACTTC
CDR3aa: CASSQGTVKETQYF
j_gene: TRBJ2-5
abundance: few
v_gene: TRBV7-7
d_gene: TRBD1

CDR3nt: TGTGCCAGCAGCTTTACAGGCTATAATTCACCCCTCCACTTT
CDR3aa: CASSFTGYNSPLHF
j_gene: TRBJ1-6
abundance: .
v_gene: TRBV7-2
d_gene: .

CDR3nt: TGTGCCAGCAGTTTGGGGGGGCAGGGTGGCTACACCTTC
CDR3aa: CASSLGGQGGYTF
j_gene: TRBJ1-2
abundance: .
v_gene: TRBV27
d_gene: .

CDR3nt: TGTGCCAGCAGCTTAGAGGTAACAGCTGCGAATCAGCCCCAGCATTTT
CDR3aa: CASSLEVTAANQPQHF
j_gene: TRBJ1-5
abundance: few
v_gene: TRBV7-8
d_gene: .

CDR3nt: TGTGCCAGTAGTCCCCTCTGGCGGGGGACCCAAGAGACCCAGTACTTC
CDR3aa: CASSPLWRGTQETQYF
j_gene: TRBJ2-5
abundance: .
v_gene: TRBV19
d_gene: TRBD2

CDR3nt: TGTGCCACCAGCAGAGATTTAAGAGACTGGAAAGAGACCCAGTACTTC
CDR3aa: CATSRDLRDWKETQYF
j_gene: TRBJ2-5
abundance: few
v_gene: TRBV15
d_gene: .

CDR3nt: TGTGCCAGCTCACCAAGTGCGGCTAGCACAGATACGCAGTATTTT
CDR3aa: CASSPSAASTDTQYF
j_gene: TRBJ2-3
abundance: few
v_gene: TRBV18
d_gene: .

CDR3nt: TGTGCCAGCAGTTCACAGGGTAGTGGTGGCTATGGCTACACCTTC
CDR3aa: CASSSQGSGGYGYTF
j_gene: TRBJ1-2
abundance: .
v_gene: TRBV2
d_gene: .

CDR3nt: TGTGCCAGCAGCTCCCCCGGGAGGGTGGATGGCTACACCTTC
CDR3aa: CASSSPGRVDGYTF
j_gene: TRBJ1-2
abundance: few
v_gene: TRBV7-2
d_gene: .

CDR3nt: TGCGCCAGCAGACAACCGGGACTAGCGCGGCACAATGAGCAGTTCTTC
CDR3aa: CASRQPGLARHNEQFF
j_gene: TRBJ2-1
abundance: .
v_gene: TRBV4-1
d_gene: TRBD2

CDR3nt: TGTGCCAGCAGCCCGACAGGGGGCGTGGAAGGCTACACCTTC
CDR3aa: CASSPTGGVEGYTF
j_gene: TRBJ1-2
abundance: few
v_gene: TRBV7-2
d_gene: TRBD1

CDR3nt: TGTGCCAGCAGCTTAGATGGACAGAACTCCTACAATGAGCAGTTCTTC
CDR3aa: CASSLDGQNSYNEQFF
j_gene: TRBJ2-1
abundance: .
v_gene: TRBV11-3
d_gene: .

CDR3nt: TGTGCCAGCAGAAGACCCCGCGGCGGGGGGGCTGCCAATGAGCAGTTCTTC
CDR3aa: CASRRPRGGGAANEQFF
j_gene: TRBJ2-1
abundance: few
v_gene: TRBV2
d_gene: TRBD2

CDR3nt: TGTGCCAGCAGCCAGCGGGGGGGGGACACTGAAGCTTTCTTT
CDR3aa: CASSQRGGDTEAFF
j_gene: TRBJ1-1
abundance: few
v_gene: TRBV7-8
d_gene: .

CDR3nt: TGCGCCAGCAGCCAAGTACTAGTTGGTGAGCAGTTCTTC
CDR3aa: CASSQVLVGEQFF
j_gene: TRBJ2-1
abundance: few
v_gene: TRBV4-1
d_gene: .

CDR3nt: TGCGCCAGCAGCTTGGCCAGGGGACTAGTCACAGATACGCAGTATTTT
CDR3aa: CASSLARGLVTDTQYF
j_gene: TRBJ2-3
abundance: .
v_gene: TRBV5-1
d_gene: TRBD2

CDR3nt: TGCGCCAGCAGTCCTTCCCTCAGGACAGGGAAGCACAATAGCAATCAGCCCCAGCATTTT
CDR3aa: CASSPSLRTGKHNSNQPQHF
j_gene: TRBJ1-5
abundance: many
v_gene: TRBV5-1
d_gene: TRBD1

CDR3nt: TGTGCCAGCAGCTTATTTAGCGGGACCGGGGAGCTGTTTTTT
CDR3aa: CASSLFSGTGELFF
j_gene: TRBJ2-2
abundance: few
v_gene: TRBV7-3
d_gene: TRBD2

CDR3nt: TGCAGCGCCAAATCTGGGAGAAATGAGCAGTTCTTC
CDR3aa: CSAKSGRNEQFF
j_gene: TRBJ2-1
abundance: .
v_gene: TRBV29-1
d_gene: .

CDR3nt: TGTGCCAGCAGCTGGCTAGCGGGGGGCCGGGGCACAGATACGCAGTATTTT
CDR3aa: CASSWLAGGRGTDTQYF
j_gene: TRBJ2-3
abundance: .
v_gene: TRBV5-4
d_gene: TRBD2

CDR3nt: TGTGCCAGCAGCTCGACTAGCGGGGGGGAGCAGTACTTC
CDR3aa: CASSSTSGGEQYF
j_gene: TRBJ2-7
abundance: .
v_gene: TRBV7-2
d_gene: TRBD2